This TCR beta chain was sequenced for a study of shared clonotypes between healthy human individuals (dated by TCRdb to 2019 to 2021). Broadly, across the study: The cohort comprised two women and three men aged 18 to 49 years. For each donor, three plates each were used for CD4 naive and CD4 memory, two plates were used for CD8 naive, and one plate was used for CD8 memory. Blood TCR repertoires of five healthy adults were deeply sequenced to estimate repertoire size and the extent of clonotype sharing between individuals. Different laboratories and diverse techniques were used to prepare libraries and sequence TCR repertoires, to increase sequencing depth and limit assay-specific biases. Between about 0.94 and 10 billion PBMCs per donor were obtained by leukapheresis.

On this clone itself: The specificity of this receptor is unknown. One base away there is no much larger clone; base qualities are not given.

CD8 naive samples consisted of CD45RO-negative cells that were positively selected for CCR7, yielding a CD45RA+CCR7+ population without TemRA cells. Healthy HIV-negative adults with no recently reported acute infections or vaccinations were included as donors. Only Caucasian adults living in Nashville, Tennessee, USA were represented among the donors. Blood was obtained by leukapheresis, after which PBMCs were separated by Ficoll-Histopaque density gradient centrifugation and cryopreserved in liquid nitrogen vapor phase. Purity and quantity of every magnetically sorted T cell population were checked by analytical flow cytometry. Genomic DNA was isolated from every sorted fraction and measured by UV absorbance on a Nanodrop 2000c. Summary of the overall study and its limitations: The small number of donors limited the genetic and exposure-history diversity represented. Sampling was restricted to blood, and TCR repertoires in tissues likely differ from the TCR repertoires found in blood. Larger estimated clonotype richness was generally found for naive subsets than for memory subsets. About 5% of naive CD4, 3.5% of naive CD8, roughly 2.4% of memory CD4, and approximately 0.4% of memory CD8 clonotypes were shared across a few donors. Incomplete sequencing was indicated by rarefaction of sorted-subset datasets, despite the large sequencing depth. Pairwise subsampling indicated that sequencing depth was expected to affect the degree of clonotype sharing among donors. Clonotypes shared by all four sorted-subset donors showed higher generation probabilities than non-shared clonotypes.

Using the deep immunoSEQ assay, multiplex PCR amplified TCR CDR3 regions from genomic DNA. Extracted genomic DNA from each cell subset was distributed evenly across all wells of several immunoSEQ 96-well plates, and each plate was treated as a replicate. Each replicate PCR for sorted subsets received roughly 0.2 ug genomic DNA, equal to tens of thousands of T cell genomes. Purified libraries were quantified with a Qubit 3.0 fluorometer, sized on a Bioanalyzer 2100, and re-quantified with the KAPA Library Quantification kit. A separate single-read 150-cycle Illumina NextSeq 550 flow cell was used to sequence each immunoSEQ 96-well plate. In the original analysis: Because the immunoSEQ output included only junctional sequences and no quality scores, the filtering could not be the same as the filtering used for full-length reads. Sequences were annotated with PyIR, a Python wrapper for IgBLAST v1.9, using IMGT germline references to assign V/J genes and CDR3. Reads were filtered out if the reads had weak V/J assignments (E-value above 1e-6), no CDR3, stop codons, out-of-frame junctions, or ambiguous translated residues. V3J clonotypes were defined by identical inferred V gene, J gene, and CDR3 amino acid sequence. To compute the percentage overlap between repertoires, the number of shared unique clonotypes was divided by the size of the smaller repertoire. RTK rarefaction, the Chao1 estimator, and Recon v2.1 estimates of unobserved clonotypes were used to assess repertoire richness. For all TCRbeta clonotypes obtained by the gDNA method from four donors, generation probabilities were computed with OLGA. Entries here come from immuneACCESS through TCRdb and include only in-frame sequences with V and J called. Some clones fail to appear in such tables; in the studies checked, an unresolved V gene covers under half of the shortfall, and the cause of the remainder is unknown. The V and J calls and clone size are taken from that table; D and trimming were inferred from the DNA. In this sample the table shows over 2,000,000 clones, roughly 95% of which occur a single time. About 1.7% of the sample comes from the top ten.

The sample taken for sequencing was naive CD8+ T cells from PBMCs. Taken with the paper, the label for cell subset or site translates to: CD45RA+CCR7+. This receptor was taken from a man in his late teens or twenties in good health. Some clones in this sample may be carry-over from other donors' samples.

The sequenced DNA is TGCAGCGTCCCCGTGGGGCCCCCAGGCGAGCAGTACTTC. It encodes CSVPVGPPGEQYF. The chain links TRBV29-1 with TRBJ2-7; the D segment could be TRBD1, given 5 matching bases. Including the terminal cysteine and phenylalanine, the CDR3 comprises 13 residues. Of all the DNA, just the CDR3 is kept, 39 bases in frame from base 1. CDR1 and CDR2 are read off the germline V gene as SQVTM and ANQGSEA. V is clipped by 6 bases and J by 6 bases, and the sequence between their germline boundaries is 18 bases long.